A single sample is the source of the 10 T cell receptor beta chains below, sequenced in a study of T-cell reconstitution after alpha-beta-depleted transplantation in children. Researchers prepared the TCRbeta library using unique molecular identifiers, the study reports. TCRdb used MiXCR to reprocess the PCR reads, holding one entry per CDR3 protein. Among about 980,000 distinct CDR3 sequences listed, about 31% were seen once. Material: PBMCs, mostly from graft donor cells, obtained 360 days after TCRalphabeta/CD19-depleted stem cell transplant. The receptors shown here come from a boy less than two years old who had a stem cell transplant for SCID, so the T cells may come from the graft donor.

The table lists this clonotype with a few counts. The V and J genes are TRBV4-1 and TRBJ2-1; 10 bases line up with TRBD2. The germline gives CDR1 MGHRA, CDR2 YSYEKL. V lost 0 bases to trimming and J lost 14 bases; unmatched junction nucleotides: 13. This CDR3 contains 16 residues. The chain's CDR3 is CASSQDLAGVHLGEFF. CDR3 nucleotide sequence: TGCGCCAGCAGCCAAGACCTAGCGGGGGTTCATCTTGGGGAGTTCTTC.

The chain joins TRBV28 to TRBJ2-1; the D call may be TRBD1 or TRBD2 (5 bases each). Germline CDR1 MDHEN, CDR2 SYDVKM. The CDR3 loop spans 15 amino acids. The V end was cut by 5 bases, the J end by 7 bases, with 18 bases between. The CDR3 region has the DNA TGTGCCAGCAGTCACTACTATCGGGGCGGGAATGAGCAGTTCTTC. This gives the protein CASSHYYRGGNEQFF.

This chain links TRBV12-5 with TRBJ1-1; perhaps TRBD1 as D (5 bases). The CDR3 has 17 residues. Per the germline V gene, CDR1 is LGHNT and CDR2 is FRNRAP. Trimming took off 6 bases at V and 7 bases at J, with 27 bases between the two ends. CDR3 in amino acids: CASGRREQVSRVNEAFF. DNA of the CDR3: TGTGCTAGTGGCCGAAGGGAACAGGTATCGAGGGTAAATGAAGCTTTCTTT.

In this sample, this clonotype turned up a few times. The rearrangement uses TRBV28 and TRBJ1-2, with TRBD1 identical over 8 bases. Germline values: CDR1 MDHEN, CDR2 SYDVKM. CDR3 length: 15 amino acids. Trimming took 5 bases from V and 5 from J; bases not matched to a gene: 10. The CDR3 DNA reads as TGTGCCAGCAGTATACCCGGGACAGGACGTTATGGCTACACCTTC. Its translation: CASSIPGTGRYGYTF.

This rearrangement joins TRBV12-3 or TRBV12-4 to TRBJ2-6; 7 positions agree with TRBD1. This CDR3 contains 15 residues. V trimming: 7 bases; J trimming: 4 bases; junction bases outside the gene matches: 7. The CDR3 bases are TGTGCCAGCACTCTCACAGGGGCCGGGGCCAACGTCCTGACTTTC. Encoded protein: CASTLTGAGANVLTF.

V gene TRBV5-1 combines with J gene TRBJ2-7; maybe TRBD2 (6 bases). Trimming left V 4 bases short and J 2 bases short, with 16 bases between. Germline V gene sequence: CDR1 SGHRS, CDR2 YFSETQ. This CDR3 comprises 15 residues. DNA of the CDR3: TGCGCCAGCAGCGGGGTCACGGGGGTCCCCTACGAGCAGTACTTC. This encodes CASSGVTGVPYEQYF. Looking up the rest from reference TRBV5-1 and TRBJ2-7 gives the full variable domain: KAGVTQTPRYLIKTRGQQVTLSCSPISGHRSVSWYQQTPGQGLQFLFEYFSETQRNKGNFPGRFSGRQFSNSRSEMNVSTLELGDSALYLCASSGVTGVPYEQYFGPGTRLTVT.

This clonotype has only a few counts. This chain connects TRBV28 to TRBJ1-4, with D possibly being TRBD1 (5 bases). Per the germline V gene, CDR1 is MDHEN and CDR2 is SYDVKM. The V end was cut by 3 bases, the J end by 8 bases, with 16 bases between. The CDR3 covers 15 residues. CDR3 sequence: CASSFLFGAREKLFF. The CDR3 DNA sequence: TGTGCCAGCAGTTTCCTTTTCGGGGCTCGGGAAAAACTGTTTTTT.

This clonotype showed up just a few times. This chain links TRBV20-1 with TRBJ2-3; TRBD2 agrees at 7 bases. Trimming took 5 bases from V and 0 from J; bases not matched to a gene: 8. This CDR3 comprises 15 residues. Looked up from germline, CDR1 is DFQATT and CDR2 is SNEGSKA (reference sequence). The CDR3: CSASLPSGSTDTQYF. The CDR3 coding sequence is TGCAGTGCTTCTCTACCTAGCGGCAGCACAGATACGCAGTATTTT.

The chain is built from TRBV4-3 and TRBJ2-7, with D possibly TRBD2 on 6 matching bases. Germline-derived CDR1 and CDR2 are LGHNA and YSLEER. The CDR3 has 17 amino acids. Trimming removed 4 bases at V and 2 bases at J, with 21 bases between. The CDR3 sequence: CASSREGTGVPPYEQYF. The CDR3 DNA sequence: TGCGCCAGCAGCCGGGAAGGTACGGGGGTACCCCCCTACGAGCAGTACTTC.

The chain employs TRBV12-3 or TRBV12-4 and TRBJ1-5, with a tentative D call TRBD1 (5 bases). Deletions cut 2 bases from V and 1 base from J, with 12 bases between. This CDR3 is built from 16 residues. The CDR3 region has the DNA TGTGCCAGCAGTTTATTTCAGGGTTTGAGCAATCAGCCCCAGCATTTT. It specifies CASSLFQGLSNQPQHF.